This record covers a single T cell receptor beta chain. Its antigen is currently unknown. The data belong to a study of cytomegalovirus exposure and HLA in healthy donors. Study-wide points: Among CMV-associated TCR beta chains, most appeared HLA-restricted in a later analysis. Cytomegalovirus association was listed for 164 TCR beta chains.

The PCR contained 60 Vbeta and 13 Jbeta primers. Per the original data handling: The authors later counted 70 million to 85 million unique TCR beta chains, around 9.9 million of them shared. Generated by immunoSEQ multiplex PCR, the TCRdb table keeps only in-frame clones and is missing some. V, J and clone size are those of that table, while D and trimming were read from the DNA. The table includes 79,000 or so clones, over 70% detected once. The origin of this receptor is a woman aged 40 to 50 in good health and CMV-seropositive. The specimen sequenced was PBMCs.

CDR3 loop: CASSSPTTYNEQFF. The CDR3 nucleotides read TGTGCCAGCAGTTCTCCCACTACCTACAATGAGCAGTTCTTC. The chain recombines TRBV6-5 with TRBJ2-1; D gene unclear. The V gene's germline CDR1 is MNHEY and CDR2 SVGAGI. V was shortened by 4 bases and J by 2 bases, with 9 bases between the two germline ends. This CDR3 is built from 14 residues.